These T cell receptor beta chains were read from a single sample in a study of regulatory T cells in long-lasting Graves disease. Via MiXCR, TCRdb re-called the multiplex PCR reads, giving one row per CDR3 protein. The table includes 350,000 to 450,000 distinct CDR3 sequences, around 16% detected once. The sample also formed part of further work on T cells in Graves' hyperthyroidism and ophthalmopathy.

The sequencing used peripheral blood mononuclear cells (PBMCs), collected at new diagnosis, from a patient treated with antithyroid drugs. These receptors all come from a woman aged 40 to 50 with Graves disease. CDR3s include the opening cysteine and the closing phenylalanine or tryptophan. The order of the fields is D gene, V gene, clone size, CDR3 length, J gene, CDR3 protein, CDR3 DNA. A D gene is named only where the DNA matches it firmly. A row's size may be missing; if present it is once, few, many or a size class.

NA	TRBV7-8	many	15	TRBJ2-4	CASSLEPDRSRIQYF	TGTGCCAGCAGCTTAGAACCCGACAGGTCCCGCATTCAGTACTTC
NA	TRBV30	many	14	TRBJ2-1	CAWSFASEWNEQFF	TGTGCCTGGAGTTTCGCTAGCGAATGGAATGAGCAGTTCTTC
NA	TRBV11-2	NA	14	TRBJ2-1	CASSLEKDYNEQFF	TGTGCCAGCAGCTTAGAGAAGGATTACAATGAGCAGTTCTTC
TRBD1	TRBV28	few	15	TRBJ2-1	CASSRTGGPYNEQFF	TGTGCCAGCAGCCGGACAGGGGGTCCCTACAATGAGCAGTTCTTC
TRBD1	TRBV2	many	13	TRBJ2-3	CAQTGAHTDTQYF	TGTGCCCAAACAGGGGCTCACACAGATACGCAGTATTTT
NA	TRBV5-6	NA	17	TRBJ1-3	CASSLISPPWTGNTIYF	TGTGCCAGCAGCTTGATTTCCCCTCCCTGGACTGGAAACACCATATATTTT
TRBD2	TRBV27	many	13	TRBJ2-2	CASNSGSGGELFF	TGTGCCAGCAACAGCGGGAGTGGCGGGGAGCTGTTTTTT
NA	TRBV18	many	15	TRBJ2-1	CASSPGTEVSREQFF	TGTGCCAGCTCACCAGGGACCGAGGTCTCCCGGGAGCAGTTCTTC
TRBD1	TRBV11-2	many	13	TRBJ2-1	CASSETGGVEQFF	TGTGCCAGCAGCGAGACAGGGGGCGTTGAGCAGTTCTTC
NA	TRBV19	NA	15	TRBJ1-5	CASSLPAASNQPQHF	TGTGCCAGTAGTTTGCCCGCAGCGAGCAATCAGCCCCAGCATTTT
TRBD1	TRBV28	many	14	TRBJ1-4	CASSRQGGLEKLFF	TGTGCCAGCAGTCGACAGGGAGGATTGGAAAAACTGTTTTTT
NA	TRBV4-1	NA	17	TRBJ2-7	CASSQDRTGGGSYEQYF	TGCGCCAGCAGCCAAGATCGGACCGGAGGAGGCTCCTACGAGCAGTACTTC
NA	TRBV6-9	NA	11	TRBJ2-7	CASSYLSQQYF	TGTGCCAGCAGTTACCTGAGCCAGCAGTACTTC
TRBD1	TRBV30	NA	15	TRBJ2-5	CAWGQTGAAVETQYF	TGTGCCTGGGGACAAACAGGGGCGGCGGTTGAGACCCAGTACTTC
TRBD1	TRBV20-1	many	14	TRBJ1-2	CSATFRQGAYGYTF	TGCAGTGCTACCTTCCGACAGGGGGCTTATGGCTACACCTTC
NA	TRBV6-1	NA	14	TRBJ2-6	CASTRVSGAHVLTF	TGTGCCAGCACCAGGGTCTCTGGGGCCCACGTCCTGACTTTC
TRBD1	TRBV28	many	16	TRBJ1-2	CASSTQGASVVYGYTF	TGTGCCAGCAGTACCCAGGGGGCCAGTGTAGTATATGGCTACACCTTC
TRBD2	TRBV11-3	many	16	TRBJ2-2	CASSRGLAELTGELFF	TGTGCCAGCAGCCGAGGACTAGCGGAGCTCACCGGGGAGCTGTTTTTT
TRBD2	TRBV4-3	NA	18	TRBJ2-6	CASSPGLAVGPGANVLTF	TGCGCCAGCAGCCCGGGACTAGCGGTGGGCCCAGGGGCCAACGTCCTGACTTTC
NA	TRBV6-1	few	14	TRBJ2-2	CASTTGPAGGELFF	TGTGCCAGCACGACGGGCCCGGCGGGCGGGGAGCTGTTTTTT
NA	TRBV27	NA	12	TRBJ1-1	CASSLGNDEAFF	TGTGCCAGCAGCTTGGGGAATGATGAAGCTTTCTTT
TRBD1	TRBV24-1	many	16	TRBJ2-1	CATSGKGQGYYNEQFF	TGTGCCACCAGCGGAAAGGGACAGGGGTACTACAATGAGCAGTTCTTC
TRBD2	TRBV2	NA	15	TRBJ2-1	CASSERRLAGVEQFF	TGTGCCAGCAGTGAAAGGCGTCTAGCGGGAGTAGAACAGTTCTTC
TRBD2	TRBV6-2/TRBV6-3	NA	18	TRBJ2-2	CASSYGRLAGRNTGELFF	TGTGCCAGCAGTTACGGTCGGCTAGCGGGGCGGAACACCGGGGAGCTGTTTTTT
TRBD1	TRBV18	few	15	TRBJ2-7	CASSPGQGALDEQYF	TGTGCCAGCTCACCGGGACAGGGGGCTTTAGACGAGCAGTACTTC
NA	TRBV5-4	few	15	TRBJ1-1	CASSSGQTMNTEAFF	TGTGCCAGCAGTTCAGGACAGACCATGAACACTGAAGCTTTCTTT
NA	TRBV7-9	many	17	TRBJ1-1	CASRMDRYGGAYTEAFF	TGTGCCAGCAGGATGGACAGATACGGGGGAGCCTACACTGAAGCTTTCTTT
NA	TRBV27	NA	12	TRBJ2-7	CASTRRGCEQYF	TGTGCCAGCACCCGCCGTGGTTGCGAGCAGTACTTC
NA	TRBV27	many	14	TRBJ2-2	CASSFGRETGELFF	TGTGCCAGCAGTTTTGGTAGGGAGACCGGGGAGCTGTTTTTT
TRBD2	TRBV13	NA	17	TRBJ2-1	CASSLAISGREENEQFF	TGTGCCAGCAGCTTAGCAATTAGCGGGAGGGAGGAGAATGAGCAGTTCTTC
NA	TRBV13	many	15	TRBJ2-7	CASSPGGGGLHEQYF	TGTGCCAGCAGCCCAGGGGGGGGGGGGCTGCACGAGCAGTACTTC
NA	TRBV28	many	14	TRBJ2-7	CASSSSDGSYEQYF	TGTGCCAGCAGTTCCTCCGACGGATCCTACGAGCAGTACTTC
TRBD1	TRBV6-1	many	16	TRBJ2-7	CASSADRGRAKSEQYF	TGTGCCAGCAGTGCGGACAGGGGGCGCGCGAAGAGCGAGCAGTACTTC
TRBD2	TRBV7-3	many	19	TRBJ2-3	CASSLNPGPSGTGTDTQYF	TGTGCCAGCAGCTTAAATCCCGGCCCAAGCGGGACCGGCACAGATACGCAGTATTTT
NA	TRBV28	few	13	TRBJ2-2	CASSFSRAGELFF	TGTGCCAGCAGTTTTTCCAGGGCCGGGGAGCTGTTTTTT
TRBD1	TRBV7-9	NA	15	TRBJ2-3	CADNSGQGDVDTQYF	TGTGCCGACAACTCGGGACAGGGTGATGTAGATACGCAGTATTTT
TRBD2	TRBV20-1	few	21	TRBJ2-4	CSARGTRGLAGGPERENIQYF	TGCAGTGCTAGAGGGACCCGGGGACTAGCGGGAGGGCCGGAGAGGGAAAACATTCAGTACTTC
NA	TRBV7-2	NA	15	TRBJ1-6	CASSLDSSVNSPLHF	TGTGCCAGCAGCTTAGACAGCAGCGTTAATTCACCCCTCCACTTT
NA	TRBV7-9	NA	16	TRBJ1-6	CASSLYGISYNSPLHF	TGTGCCAGCAGCTTATACGGGATCTCCTATAATTCACCCCTCCACTTT
TRBD1	TRBV19	few	16	TRBJ1-5	CASQGQASFGNQPQHF	TGTGCCAGTCAAGGACAGGCTTCATTTGGCAATCAGCCCCAGCATTTT
NA	TRBV24-1	many	13	TRBJ1-2	CATSDYSGDGYTF	TGTGCCACCAGTGATTATTCAGGGGATGGCTACACCTTC
NA	TRBV15	many	13	TRBJ1-1	CATSRAEGTEAFF	TGTGCCACCAGCAGGGCCGAGGGCACTGAAGCTTTCTTT
TRBD2	TRBV20-1	NA	15	TRBJ2-7	CSASPGTSGSYEQYF	TGCAGTGCTAGTCCCGGGACTAGCGGGAGCTACGAGCAGTACTTC
NA	TRBV27	NA	16	TRBJ2-3	CASSSLLWTSTDTQYF	TGTGCCAGCAGTTCCCTACTTTGGACTAGCACAGATACGCAGTATTTT
NA	TRBV5-5	NA	16	TRBJ2-7	CASIISVGLANYEQYF	TGTGCCAGCATCATCTCGGTTGGTCTAGCGAACTACGAGCAGTACTTC
NA	TRBV20-1	many	15	TRBJ1-5	CSARDLQGPNNPQHF	TGCAGTGCTAGAGACTTACAGGGCCCCAATAATCCCCAGCATTTT
TRBD2	TRBV6-5	few	19	TRBJ2-1	CASSSDPGLAGGNYNEQFF	TGTGCCAGCAGTTCCGACCCGGGACTAGCGGGAGGTAATTACAATGAGCAGTTCTTC
TRBD2	TRBV7-9	NA	18	TRBJ2-3	CASSLPPRSGSGTDTQYF	TGTGCCAGCAGCCTCCCCCCAAGAAGCGGGAGCGGGACAGATACGCAGTATTTT
NA	TRBV3-1	many	13	TRBJ1-5	CASSQWIDQPQHF	TGTGCCAGCAGCCAGTGGATCGATCAGCCCCAGCATTTT
NA	TRBV20-1	many	16	TRBJ2-5	CSASNRGQQSWETQYF	TGCAGTGCTAGTAATAGGGGTCAACAATCCTGGGAGACCCAGTACTTC
NA	TRBV5-6	NA	15	TRBJ2-7	CASSSRGGYSYEQYF	TGTGCCAGCAGCTCTCGAGGCGGATACTCCTACGAGCAGTACTTC
NA	TRBV6-5	NA	16	TRBJ1-2	CASSYSRNPGGYGYTF	TGTGCCAGCAGTTACTCGAGGAATCCTGGCGGCTATGGCTACACCTTC
TRBD1	TRBV6-2/TRBV6-3	few	14	TRBJ1-2	CASSSRTTGIGYTF	TGTGCCAGCAGTTCCCGAACGACAGGGATAGGCTACACCTTC